This is a list of T cell receptor beta chains from one sample in a study of cytomegalovirus exposure and HLA in healthy donors. Profiled with immunoSEQ multiplex PCR; TCRdb holds only in-frame clones, not every one. The sample lists about 250,000 clones, roughly two thirds seen once, with under 3% in the top ten. The source material was PBMCs. The source of these receptors is a female donor in good health and CMV-seronegative. Both conserved end residues are trimmed from each CDR3. A D gene is named only where the DNA matches it firmly. Expanded clones are given a class, and other clones once, few, many or no size at all.

TRBV7-9	TRBJ2-1	.	TRBD2	ASSYRDYSYNEQF
TRBV7-9	TRBJ2-7	.	.	SSSLSTVSYEQY
TRBV30	TRBJ2-7	.	TRBD1	AWSTRLDRVTYEQY
TRBV7-8	TRBJ1-1	.	.	ASSTRVNTEAF
TRBV28	TRBJ2-6	.	.	ASSSTTRSGANVLT
TRBV10-1	TRBJ2-2	.	.	ASSESRTVAGELF
TRBV11-2	TRBJ2-3	.	.	ASSLTGLGGGDTQY
TRBV7-9	TRBJ2-7	.	TRBD2	ASKGSSGSHEQY
TRBV28	TRBJ2-3	.	.	ASEVGGAQGTDTQY
TRBV7-9	TRBJ1-1	.	TRBD1	ASSSRPDRALEAF
TRBV5-4	TRBJ2-1	.	.	ASSSSGRSNEQF
TRBV6-1	TRBJ2-4	once	.	ASSEAGPLAQY
TRBV4-2	TRBJ2-5	.	TRBD2	ASSQSRTSGLGEQY
TRBV5-1	TRBJ1-2	once	TRBD1	ASSFGVGTDYGYT
TRBV7-2	TRBJ1-1	.	.	ASSPRQEVNTEAF
TRBV14	TRBJ2-1	.	TRBD2	ASSQDGRINEQF
TRBV28	TRBJ1-2	.	.	ASSLNRPDLYYGYT
TRBV6-6	TRBJ2-7	.	.	ASSYSIAISYEQY
TRBV19	TRBJ1-2	.	TRBD1	ASSPGQDLYGYT
TRBV27	TRBJ1-1	.	.	ASSLSNRPDTEAF
TRBV4-1	TRBJ2-7	.	.	ASIPGVHEQY
TRBV4-2	TRBJ2-3	.	TRBD2	ASSLPSGRGDTQY
TRBV7-8	TRBJ1-4	.	.	ASSLGSAGSGNEKLF
TRBV7-9	TRBJ2-4	.	TRBD1	ASSGTGKNIQY
TRBV5-1	TRBJ1-4	.	TRBD1	ASSRTGQGANEKLF
TRBV6-5	TRBJ1-5	.	.	ASSYQEFQPQH
TRBV2	TRBJ2-5	.	.	ASSEVQGPH